Sequencing of this T cell receptor (beta chain) was carried out in a study of shared T cell receptors in the human thymus. Only in-frame clones appear in the TCRdb table, and some are missing; sequencing was by immunoSEQ multiplex PCR. The data contain roughly 700,000 clones, 70% to 90% of them singletons. The CDR3 has 18 residues. Germline V CDR1 and CDR2: MGHRA, YSYEKL. V lost 2 bases and J 0 bases, leaving 18 bases between the germline ends. Another study also made use of these data, one on human thymus T cells. As that study records: The source of the thymus tissue was resections taken during corrective heart surgery. Unrelated people showed highly overlapping thymic repertoires, related research reported.

This TCR derives from a boy younger than two with a congenital heart defect. This chain uses TRBV4-1 with TRBJ2-3; possible D gene TRBD1, 5 bases. What was sequenced was thymocytes. The chain's CDR3 is CASSQLGPRVGSTDTQYF. In DNA form, the CDR3 reads TGCGCCAGCAGCCAACTTGGCCCCAGGGTTGGTAGCACAGATACGCAGTATTTT.